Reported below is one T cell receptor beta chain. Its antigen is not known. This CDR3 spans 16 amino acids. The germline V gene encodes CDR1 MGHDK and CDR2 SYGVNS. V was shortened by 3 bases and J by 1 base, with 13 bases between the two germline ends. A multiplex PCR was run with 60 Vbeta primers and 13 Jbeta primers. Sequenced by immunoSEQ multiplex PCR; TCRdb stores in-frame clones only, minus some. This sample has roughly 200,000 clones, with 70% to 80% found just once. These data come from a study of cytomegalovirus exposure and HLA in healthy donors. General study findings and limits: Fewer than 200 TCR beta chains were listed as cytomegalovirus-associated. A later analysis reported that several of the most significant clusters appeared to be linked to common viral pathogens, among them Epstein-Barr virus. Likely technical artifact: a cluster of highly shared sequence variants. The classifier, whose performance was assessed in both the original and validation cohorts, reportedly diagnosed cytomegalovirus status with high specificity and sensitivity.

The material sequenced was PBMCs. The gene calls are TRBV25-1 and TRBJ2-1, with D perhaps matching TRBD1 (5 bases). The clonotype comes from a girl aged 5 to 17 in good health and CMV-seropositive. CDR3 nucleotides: TGTGCCAGCAGTGACGACAGCCCCATTTCCTACAATGAGCAGTTCTTC. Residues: CASSDDSPISYNEQFF.